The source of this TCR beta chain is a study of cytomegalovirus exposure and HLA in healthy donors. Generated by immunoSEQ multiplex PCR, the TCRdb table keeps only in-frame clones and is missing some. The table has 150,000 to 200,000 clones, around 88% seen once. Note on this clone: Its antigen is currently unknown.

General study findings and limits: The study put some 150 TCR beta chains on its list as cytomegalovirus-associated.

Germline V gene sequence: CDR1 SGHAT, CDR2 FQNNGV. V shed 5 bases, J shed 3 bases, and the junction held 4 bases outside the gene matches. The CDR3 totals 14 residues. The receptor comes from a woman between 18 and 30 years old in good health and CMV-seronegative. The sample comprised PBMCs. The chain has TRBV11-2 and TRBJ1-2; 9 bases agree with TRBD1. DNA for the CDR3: TGTGCCAGCAGCCCCTGGACAGGGGACTATGGCTACACCTTC. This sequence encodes CASSPWTGDYGYTF.